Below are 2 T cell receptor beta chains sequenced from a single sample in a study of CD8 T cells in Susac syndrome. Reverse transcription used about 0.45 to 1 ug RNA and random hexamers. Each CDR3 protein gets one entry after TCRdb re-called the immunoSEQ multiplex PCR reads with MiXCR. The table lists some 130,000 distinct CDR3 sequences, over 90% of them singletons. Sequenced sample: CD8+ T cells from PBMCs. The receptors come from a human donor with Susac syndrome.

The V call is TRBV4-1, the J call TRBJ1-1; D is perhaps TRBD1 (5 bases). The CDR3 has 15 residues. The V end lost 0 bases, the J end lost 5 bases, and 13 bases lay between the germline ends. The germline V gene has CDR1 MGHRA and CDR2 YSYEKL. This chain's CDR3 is CASSQDRAGTTEAFF. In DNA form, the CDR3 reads TGCGCCAGCAGCCAAGATCGGGCGGGGACGACTGAAGCTTTCTTT.

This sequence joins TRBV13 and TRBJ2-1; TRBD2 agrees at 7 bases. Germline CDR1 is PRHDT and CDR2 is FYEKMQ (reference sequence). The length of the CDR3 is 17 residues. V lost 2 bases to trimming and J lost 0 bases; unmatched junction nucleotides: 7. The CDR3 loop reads CASSLRVGGSSYNEQFF. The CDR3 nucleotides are TGTGCCAGCAGCTTACGGGTGGGAGGGAGCTCCTACAATGAGCAGTTCTTC.